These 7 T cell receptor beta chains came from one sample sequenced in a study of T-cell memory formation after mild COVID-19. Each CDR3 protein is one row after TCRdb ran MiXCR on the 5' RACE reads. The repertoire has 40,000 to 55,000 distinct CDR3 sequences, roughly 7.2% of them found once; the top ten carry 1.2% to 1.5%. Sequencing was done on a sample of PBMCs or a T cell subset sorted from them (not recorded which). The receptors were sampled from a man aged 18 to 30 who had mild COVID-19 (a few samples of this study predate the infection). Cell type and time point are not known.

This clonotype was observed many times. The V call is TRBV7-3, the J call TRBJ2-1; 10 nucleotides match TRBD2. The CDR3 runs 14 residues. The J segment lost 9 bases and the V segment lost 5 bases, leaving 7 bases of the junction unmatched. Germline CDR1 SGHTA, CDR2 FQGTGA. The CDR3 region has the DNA TGTGCCAGCAGCCCAAGCGGGGGGGCGGTTGAGCAGTTCTTC. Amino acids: CASSPSGGAVEQFF.

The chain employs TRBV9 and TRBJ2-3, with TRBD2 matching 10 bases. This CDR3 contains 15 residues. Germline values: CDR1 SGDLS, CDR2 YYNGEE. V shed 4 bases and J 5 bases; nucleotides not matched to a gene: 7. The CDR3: CASSTPLAGLDTQYF. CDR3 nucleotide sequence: TGTGCCAGCAGCACCCCACTAGCGGGGCTAGATACGCAGTATTTT.

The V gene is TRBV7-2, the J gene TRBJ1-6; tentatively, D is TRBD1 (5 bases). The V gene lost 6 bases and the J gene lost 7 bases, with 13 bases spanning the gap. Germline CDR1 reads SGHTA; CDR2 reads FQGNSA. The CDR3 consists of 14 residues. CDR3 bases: TGTGCCAGCAGGCCCGACAGAAGCAATTCACCCCTCCACTTT. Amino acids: CASRPDRSNSPLHF. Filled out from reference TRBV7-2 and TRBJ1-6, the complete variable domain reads GAGVSQSPSNKVTEKGKDVELRCDPISGHTALYWYRQSLGQGLEFLIYFQGNSAPDKSGLPSDRFSAERTGGSVSTLTIQRTQQEDSAVYLCASRPDRSNSPLHFGNGTRLTVT.

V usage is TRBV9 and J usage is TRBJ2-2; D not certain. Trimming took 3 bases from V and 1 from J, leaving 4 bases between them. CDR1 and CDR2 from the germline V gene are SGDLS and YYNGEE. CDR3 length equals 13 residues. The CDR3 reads CASSGQNTGELFF. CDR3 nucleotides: TGTGCCAGCAGCGGACAGAACACCGGGGAGCTGTTTTTT.

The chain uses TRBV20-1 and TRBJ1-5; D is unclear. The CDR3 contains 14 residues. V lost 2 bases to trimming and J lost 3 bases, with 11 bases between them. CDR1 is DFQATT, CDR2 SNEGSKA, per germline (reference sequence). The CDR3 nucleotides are TGCAGTGCTAGAAATGGGCTAAACAATCAGCCCCAGCATTTT. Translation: CSARNGLNNQPQHF.

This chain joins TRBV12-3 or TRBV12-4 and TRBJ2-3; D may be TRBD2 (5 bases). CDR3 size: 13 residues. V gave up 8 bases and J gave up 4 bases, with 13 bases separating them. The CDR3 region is CASGVRVPDTQYF. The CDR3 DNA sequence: TGTGCCAGCGGCGTGAGGGTTCCAGATACGCAGTATTTT.

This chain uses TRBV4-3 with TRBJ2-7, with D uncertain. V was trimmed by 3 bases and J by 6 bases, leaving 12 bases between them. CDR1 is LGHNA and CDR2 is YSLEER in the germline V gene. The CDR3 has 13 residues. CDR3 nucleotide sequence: TGCGCCAGCAGCCAGGAGAAAGGGTCCGAGCAGTACTTC. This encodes CASSQEKGSEQYF.